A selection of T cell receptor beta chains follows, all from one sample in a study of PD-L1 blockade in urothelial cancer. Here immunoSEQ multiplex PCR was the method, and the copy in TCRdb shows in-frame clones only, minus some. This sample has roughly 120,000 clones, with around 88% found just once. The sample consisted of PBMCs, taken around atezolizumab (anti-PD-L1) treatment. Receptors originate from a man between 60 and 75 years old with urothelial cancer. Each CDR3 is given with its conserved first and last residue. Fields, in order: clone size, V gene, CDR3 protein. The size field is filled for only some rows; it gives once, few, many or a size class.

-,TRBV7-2,CASSYGQGEYEQYF
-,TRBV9,CASSVGLAVYNEQFF
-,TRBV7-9,CASSFLANYGYTF
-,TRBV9,CASSASGTGDQPQHF
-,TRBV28,CATEFPRKAFF
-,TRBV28,CASAGGDWASPLHF
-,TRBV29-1,CSVEAQDSPRETQYF
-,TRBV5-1,CASSLRQYTEAFF
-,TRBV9,CASSKENYNSPLHF
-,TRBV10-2,CASSTGTYSNQPQHF
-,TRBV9,CASSVEGQGDPYGYTF
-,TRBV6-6,CASRETSGENYEQYF
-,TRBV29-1,CSVVPGSGTRYNEQFF
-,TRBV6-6,CASSTGTVGASETQYF
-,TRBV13,CASSFRGIAGGYSPLHF
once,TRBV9,CASSRTGSEKLFF
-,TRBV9,CASSVGLGVTNEKLFF
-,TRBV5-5,CASSPGLAGGTGELFF
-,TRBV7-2,CASSLGQFDTDTQYF
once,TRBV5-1,CASSWTSGSTDTQYF
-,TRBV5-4,CASSLGPSGTNNEQFF
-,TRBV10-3,CAISLNPGLASEEQYF
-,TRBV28,CASSLIAGGYEQYF
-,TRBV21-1,CASRRGAGETQYF
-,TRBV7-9,CASTIGIVGTGVETQYF
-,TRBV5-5,CASSSWDYYNEQFF
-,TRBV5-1,CASSRDRGYNEQFF
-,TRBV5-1,CASRSVESADTQYF
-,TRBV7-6,CASSLEGGGGYGYTF
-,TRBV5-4,CASSSQGVDTQYF
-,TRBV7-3,CASSAYSGVYNEQFF
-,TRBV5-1,CASSGLASTDTQYF
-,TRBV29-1,CSVEGQRGGSNYGYTF
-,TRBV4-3,CASSQERLEETQYF
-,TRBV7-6,CASSPQIAYEQYF
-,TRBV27,CASRKNDPAGGQFF
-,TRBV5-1,CASSSPDSTDTQYF
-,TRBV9,CASSVGGENTGELFF
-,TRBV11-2,CASRKGTSGRPQETQYF
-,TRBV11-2,CASSLGQYGYTF
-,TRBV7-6,CASSLAPDRGNYGYTF
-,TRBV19,CASSNTGTGELFF
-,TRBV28,CASSRYGYTF
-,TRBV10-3,CAISGSGQGADGYTF
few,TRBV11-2,CASSSRSSYNSPLHF
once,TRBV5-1,CASSLERGNTGELFF
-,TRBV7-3,CASSLTGQGTDEQYF
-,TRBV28,CATKTGGRETQYF
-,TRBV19,CASNTGVYYNEQFF
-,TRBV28,CASSSAQGISNQPQHF
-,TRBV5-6,CASSGDRDNEQFF